This TCR beta chain was recorded in a study of CD8 T cells in Susac syndrome (dated by TCRdb to about 2019). With respect to the entire study: The study used repertoire sequencing to test whether antigen drove CD8+ T cell activation and differentiation in Susac syndrome. The clonality of the CD8+ T cell repertoire was compared across 12 healthy donors, around 14 Susac syndrome patients and fewer than 16 multiple sclerosis patients. Points the paper makes about the study in general: The TCR sequencing and HLA analysis was acknowledged to have included a relatively small number of individuals.

RNA was extracted with the RNeasy kit and roughly 0.45 to 1 ug was reverse transcribed using random hexamers. TCR beta CDR3 regions were amplified with the immunoSEQ multiplex PCR assay covering 54 Vbeta and 13 Jbeta segments. PCR amplification bias was corrected by using a synthetic template baseline for primer optimization and computational correction. Under the source paper's analysis protocol: Reads were annotated to V, D and J genes per IMGT and analyzed with immunoSEQ Analyzer, keeping only productive sequences. Clonality was calculated as one minus the Shannon entropy normalized by log2 of the number of productive unique sequences. Public and private clones were assessed among the 100 most prevalent clones of each patient and control. Susac-specific clones were defined as absent from healthy and MS cohorts, 850 to 1,300 published viral clones and other ImmuneACCESS disease sequences. Starting from the raw public reads, TCRdb applied fastp trimming at Q25, assembled clones with MiXCR and retained in-frame beta chains. Rows are combined by CDR3 protein, so each entry shows the most common genes and DNA. The V and J calls reflect TCRdb's pipeline rather than the authors' work. The sample profile shows approximately 110,000 distinct CDR3 sequences; more than 85% of them were found once. The ten largest clones represent over 0.3% of the sample.

A note on this clonotype: What this receptor recognizes is not known. Base-call qualities are not available, and no considerably larger clone is one nucleotide away.

Clipping removes 7 bases from V and 4 bases from J, with 12 as the unmatched junction base count. The CDR3 spans 16 residues, from the cysteine through the phenylalanine. Only the CDR3 portion is preserved as DNA: 48 bases, with reading frame beginning at the first base. High-throughput TCR beta sequencing profiled peripheral blood CD8+ and CD4+ T cells from healthy donors, Susac syndrome patients and multiple sclerosis patients. The multiple sclerosis controls were treatment-naive patients who had stable or active relapsing-remitting disease and met the revised McDonald criteria. Bulk CD8+ and CD4+ T cells were purified magnetically by negative isolation, whereas CD8+ TEMRA cells were enriched by FACS. Blood was collected in EDTA tubes and processed within 24 hours, with PBMCs isolated through density gradient centrifugation. PBMCs destined for TCR sequencing were cryopreserved in liquid nitrogen and later thawed in a 37 °C water bath. The sorted or isolated CD4+, CD8+ and CD8+ TEMRA cells had a purity of 90% or higher.

This clonotype was obtained from a human donor with multiple sclerosis. The chain employs TRBV12-3 or TRBV12-4 and TRBJ2-2, with TRBD2 identical over 7 junction bases. Sequenced material: CD8+ T cells from PBMCs. The CDR3 corresponds to CASTVWGGEGTGELFF. The bases are TGTGCCAGCACCGTATGGGGGGGGGAAGGCACCGGGGAGCTGTTTTTT.